A single sample is the source of the 5 T cell receptor beta chains below, sequenced in a study of shared clonotypes between healthy human individuals. Only in-frame clones appear in the TCRdb table, and some are missing; sequencing was by immunoSEQ multiplex PCR. In the table there are some 2,000,000 clones, approximately 96% of which are singletons. Material for sequencing was naive CD4+ T cells sorted from blood. Sample subset: CD45RA+ positively selected. Source of these receptors: a man aged 18 to 35 in good health.

This rearrangement joins TRBV21-1 to TRBJ2-7; TRBD1 reflects the table's D call only, with no check against the DNA. TRBV21-1 is a pseudogene. This CDR3 spans 16 amino acids. The DNA of the CDR3 is TGTGCCAGCAGCAGGAGGGGGACAGGGGGATCCTACGAGCAGTACTTC. It specifies CASSRRGTGGSYEQYF.

Concerning this clone itself: Additional DNA sequences in this sample encode the identical CDR3. In DNA, the CDR3 is TGTGCCAGCAGTTACTCAGGGCAGGGCTCCTACGAGCAGTACTTC. The encoded protein is CASSYSGQGSYEQYF. The chain couples TRBV6-5 to TRBJ2-7; TRBD1 might be the D (5 bases). Trimming shortened V by 0 bases and J by 0 bases, and 9 bases separated the two germline ends. Germline-derived CDR1 and CDR2 are MNHEY and SVGAGI. This CDR3 has 15 amino acids.

V gene TRBV20-1 combines with J gene TRBJ1-6; D call uncertain. CDR1 and CDR2 from the germline V gene are DFQATT and SNEGSKA (reference sequence). The CDR3 length is 10 residues. Trimming stripped 1 base from V and 13 bases from J, with 5 bases between. The CDR3 spells CSARGGPLHF. CDR3 nucleotides: TGCAGTGCTAGAGGAGGTCCCCTCCACTTT.

This chain joins TRBV6-1 and TRBJ1-5; D uncertain. The CDR3 extends over 13 amino acids. V was clipped by 2 bases and J by 5 bases, with 7 bases between them. Germline assignment: CDR1 MNHNS and CDR2 SASEGT. Here the CDR3 reads CASSESRDQPQHF. The CDR3 nucleotides read TGTGCCAGCAGTGAAAGTAGGGATCAGCCCCAGCATTTT.

Concerning this clone itself: Germline is not matched at one junction end, which may reflect a read error. V usage is TRBV7-3 and J usage is TRBJ2-2, with a possible D match to TRBD1 (6 bases). The CDR3 totals 18 residues. Germline-derived CDR1 and CDR2 are SGHTA and FQGTGA. The chain's CDR3 is CASSFQPGQPRNAGELFF. CDR3 nucleotides: TGTGCCAGCAGCTTTCAACCGGGACAACCCCGGAACGCCGGGGAGCTGTTTTTT.